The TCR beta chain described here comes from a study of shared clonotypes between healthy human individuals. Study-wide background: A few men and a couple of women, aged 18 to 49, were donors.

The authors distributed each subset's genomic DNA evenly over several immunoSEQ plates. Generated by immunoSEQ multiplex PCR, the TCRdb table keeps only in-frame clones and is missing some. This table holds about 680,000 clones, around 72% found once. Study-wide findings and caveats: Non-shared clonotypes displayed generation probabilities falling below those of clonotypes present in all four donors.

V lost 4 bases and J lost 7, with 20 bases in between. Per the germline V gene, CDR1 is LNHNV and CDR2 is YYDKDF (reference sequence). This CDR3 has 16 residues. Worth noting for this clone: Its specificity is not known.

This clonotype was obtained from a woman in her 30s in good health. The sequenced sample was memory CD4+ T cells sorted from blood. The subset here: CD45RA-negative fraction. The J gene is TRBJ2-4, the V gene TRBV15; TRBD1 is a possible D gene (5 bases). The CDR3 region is CATSISPGMGWNIQYF. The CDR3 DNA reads TGTGCCACCAGCATATCACCAGGGATGGGCTGGAACATTCAGTACTTC. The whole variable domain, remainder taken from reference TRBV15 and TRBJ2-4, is DAMVIQNPRYQVTQFGKPVTLSCSQTLNHNVMYWYQQKSSQAPKLLFHYYDKDFNNEADTPDNFQSRRPNTSFCFLDIRSPGLGDTAMYLCATSISPGMGWNIQYFGAGTRLSVL.